These 17 T cell receptor beta chains came from one sample sequenced in a study of blood T cell repertoires in COVID-19. The table came from immunoSEQ multiplex PCR; TCRdb's copy has only in-frame clones and leaves some out. The sample consists of 110,000 to 150,000 clones, approximately 85% of them appearing once. Sequenced sample: peripheral blood. These receptors all come from a man aged 50 to 60 with acute or convalescent COVID-19.

This clone was recorded once. The chain is built from TRBV19 and TRBJ2-2, with D perhaps matching TRBD1 (7 bases). V lost 4 bases and J 4 bases, leaving 16 bases between the germline ends. The CDR3 is 16 amino acids. Looked up from germline, CDR1 is LNHDA and CDR2 is SQIVND (reference sequence). CDR3 region: CASSTTGAGGTGELFF. For the CDR3, the DNA is TGTGCCAGTAGTACAACAGGGGCCGGGGGCACCGGGGAGCTGTTTTTT.

This clone was recorded once. The chain employs TRBV5-1 and TRBJ2-5; 8 bases agree with TRBD2. Germline assignment: CDR1 SGHRS and CDR2 YFSETQ. The trim removed 3 bases at V and 5 bases at J, leaving 12 bases unmatched. The CDR3 contains 16 residues. CDR3: CASSYPRAGARETQYF. In nucleotides, the CDR3 is TGCGCCAGCAGCTACCCCCGAGCGGGAGCTCGGGAGACCCAGTACTTC.

This sequence joins TRBV9 and TRBJ2-3; 10 nucleotides match TRBD2. The germline gives CDR1 SGDLS, CDR2 YYNGEE. The CDR3 loop spans 15 amino acids. V shed 2 bases and J 6 bases; nucleotides not matched to a gene: 6. DNA of the CDR3: TGTGCCAGCAGCGTCGAAGCGGGAGGGGGGGATACGCAGTATTTT. As protein: CASSVEAGGGDTQYF.

The V gene is TRBV5-4, the J gene TRBJ2-5; D perhaps matches TRBD2 (6 bases). V lost 3 bases to trimming and J lost 3 bases, with 12 bases between them. The germline CDR1 and CDR2 sequences are SGHNT and YYREEE (reference sequence). The CDR3 length is 14 residues. CDR3 sequence (DNA): TGTGCCAGCAGCTCCCCGACTAGTAAAGAGACCCAGTACTTC. Protein product: CASSSPTSKETQYF.

The CDR3 loop is CASSLNLPGADSPLHF. CDR3 coding DNA: TGTGCCAGCAGCCTAAACTTGCCAGGGGCTGATTCACCCCTCCACTTT. This chain connects TRBV3-1 (or the pseudogene TRBV3-2) to TRBJ1-6; D perhaps matches TRBD1 (6 bases). The CDR3 consists of 16 residues. V lost 4 bases and J lost 8, with 18 bases in between. Germline V gene data show CDR1 as LGHDT and CDR2 as YNNKEL (reference sequence).

This clone was detected a few times. This chain links TRBV5-8 with TRBJ1-2, with 7 nucleotides matching TRBD1. The CDR3 runs 15 residues. Trimming cost V 0 bases and J 7 bases; bases outside gene matches: 9. The germline gives CDR1 SGHTS, CDR2 YDEGEE. The CDR3 sequence: CASSLVGQGVRGYTF. The CDR3 nucleotides are TGTGCCAGCAGCTTGGTTGGGCAGGGGGTCCGTGGCTACACCTTC. The whole variable domain, remainder taken from reference TRBV5-8 and TRBJ1-2, is EAGVTQSPTHLIKTRGQQATLRCSPISGHTSVYWYQQALGLGLQFLLWYDEGEERNRGNFPPRFSGRQFPNYSSELNVNALELEDSALYLCASSLVGQGVRGYTFGSGTRLTVV.

V and J are TRBV3-1 (or the pseudogene TRBV3-2) and TRBJ2-1, with TRBD2 identical over 7 bases. V shed 4 bases, J shed 0 bases, and the junction held 6 bases outside the gene matches. This CDR3 is built from 16 residues. The germline V gene has CDR1 LGHDT and CDR2 YNNKEL (reference sequence). Here the CDR3 DNA reads TGTGCCAGCAGCCCGAGCGGGGCCAACTCCTACAATGAGCAGTTCTTC. Amino acid sequence: CASSPSGANSYNEQFF.

The chain combines TRBV3-1 (or the pseudogene TRBV3-2) with TRBJ1-5, with 12 bases identical to TRBD1. The ends lost 3 bases at V and 11 bases at J; junction bases unmatched: 5. CDR1 LGHDT and CDR2 YNNKEL come from the germline V gene (reference sequence). This CDR3 comprises 14 residues. This CDR3 reads CASSQAGQGATQHF. The CDR3 DNA follows: TGTGCCAGCAGCCAGGCGGGACAGGGGGCCACCCAGCATTTT.

The V and J genes are TRBV5-1 and TRBJ1-1, with 9 nucleotides matching TRBD1. The CDR3 consists of 13 residues. V was pared by 7 bases and J by 5 bases, with 6 bases of the junction left unmatched. Germline CDR1 is SGHRS and CDR2 is YFSETQ. CDR3 loop: CASSTGGVTEAFF. The DNA of the CDR3 is TGCGCCAGCTCAACAGGGGGCGTAACTGAAGCTTTCTTT. Full variable domain (missing parts from reference TRBV5-1 and TRBJ1-1): KAGVTQTPRYLIKTRGQQVTLSCSPISGHRSVSWYQQTPGQGLQFLFEYFSETQRNKGNFPGRFSGRQFSNSRSEMNVSTLELGDSALYLCASSTGGVTEAFFGQGTRLTVV.

This chain joins TRBV7-9 and TRBJ1-6, with 8 bases fitting TRBD1. CDR1 SEHNR and CDR2 FQNEAQ come from the germline V gene (reference sequence). This CDR3 has 16 amino acids. V lost 5 bases and J lost 6; bases outside the gene matches: 9. The CDR3 reads CASSPGQGEGNSPLHF. The CDR3 DNA reads TGTGCCAGCAGCCCTGGACAGGGAGAGGGTAATTCACCCCTCCACTTT. The full variable domain, rest sourced from reference TRBV7-9 and TRBJ1-6, is DTGVSQNPRHKITKRGQNVTFRCDPISEHNRLYWYRQTLGQGPEFLTYFQNEAQLEKSRLLSDRFSAERPKGSFSTLEIQRTEQGDSAMYLCASSPGQGEGNSPLHFGNGTRLTVT.

This sequence joins TRBV24-1 and TRBJ2-3; D is undetermined. The V end lost 5 bases, the J end lost 0 bases, and 5 bases lay between the germline ends. This CDR3 is built from 13 residues. The germline V gene has CDR1 KGHDR and CDR2 SFDVKD. The CDR3 region has the DNA TGTGCCACCAGTGTAGAGAGCACAGATACGCAGTATTTT. This encodes CATSVESTDTQYF.

The chain is built from TRBV25-1 and TRBJ1-2; possibly TRBD1 for D (5 bases). V shed 7 bases and J shed 0 bases, with 9 bases lying between them. This CDR3 region has 13 residues. The germline V gene encodes CDR1 MGHDK and CDR2 SYGVNS. DNA of the CDR3: TGTGCCAGCATGGGGGGGGCTAACTATGGCTACACCTTC. This translates into CASMGGANYGYTF.

The chain links TRBV19 to TRBJ2-7, with 9 nucleotides matching TRBD1. V lost 3 bases to trimming and J lost 3 bases; unmatched junction nucleotides: 3. Germline-derived CDR1 and CDR2 are LNHDA and SQIVND (reference sequence). This CDR3 is 14 amino acids long. The CDR3 here is CASSIGTGRYEQYF. CDR3 sequence (DNA): TGTGCCAGTAGTATCGGGACAGGGCGCTACGAGCAGTACTTC.

The gene calls are TRBV7-9 and TRBJ2-1; 11 bases match TRBD2. V was clipped by 8 bases and J by 7 bases; unmatched bases: 7. Per the germline V gene, CDR1 is SEHNR and CDR2 is FQNEAQ (reference sequence). The CDR3 totals 14 residues. CDR3 protein: CASFSGRAGNEQFF. Here the CDR3 DNA reads TGTGCCAGCTTTAGCGGGAGGGCCGGGAATGAGCAGTTCTTC.

The chain uses TRBV5-4 and TRBJ1-4, with D perhaps matching TRBD1 (5 bases). The CDR3 has 15 residues. CDR1 is SGHNT and CDR2 is YYREEE in the germline V gene (reference sequence). The V gene lost 4 bases and the J gene lost 4 bases, with 14 bases spanning the gap. The CDR3 region has the DNA TGTGCCAGCAGCACCTCAGGGCAGCATAATGAAAAACTGTTTTTT. It codes for CASSTSGQHNEKLFF.

V and J are TRBV28 and TRBJ2-7; 11 bases line up with TRBD2. Per the germline V gene, CDR1 is MDHEN and CDR2 is SYDVKM. Trimming took 5 bases from V and 1 from J; bases not matched to a gene: 4. The CDR3 spans 15 residues. CDR3 in amino acids: CASSPLAGGSYEQYF. The DNA for the CDR3 is TGTGCCAGCAGTCCCCTAGCGGGAGGTTCCTACGAGCAGTACTTC.

The chain uses TRBV5-4 and TRBJ2-1, with TRBD2 identical over 10 bases. Germline V gives CDR1 SGHNT, CDR2 YYREEE (reference sequence). The CDR3 sequence is 16 residues long. The J segment lost 4 bases and the V segment lost 6 bases, leaving 10 bases of the junction unmatched. CDR3 DNA: TGTGCCAGCACCTCAGGACTAGCGGAAGCGTACAATGAGCAGTTCTTC. Its protein product is CASTSGLAEAYNEQFF.